Presented here are 12 T cell receptor beta chains from one specimen sequenced in a study of metastatic and nonmetastatic thyroid tumors (TCRdb year 2020). Libraries were made using PCR. The instrument given in TCRdb is Illumina HiSeq 4000. TCRdb applied fastp at Q25 and MiXCR to the public reads, then kept only in-frame beta chains. This sample lists several thousand clones; under 30% were detected once. Together, the top ten hold around 13% of the sample. Before undergoing thyroid surgery, none of the patients had been given any kind of treatment. The sample was adjacent normal tissue. The source is a female donor with papillary thyroid cancer or a benign thyroid nodule (not recorded which). Some clones in this sample may be carry-over from other donors' samples.

This clone counts as medium-sized. V is TRBV5-1 and J is TRBJ2-1; the D call may be TRBD1 or TRBD2 (5 bases each). The ends were cut back, 3 bases at V and 7 bases at J, with 11 bases in the middle. Germline lookup yields CDR1 SGHRS and CDR2 YFSETQ. This CDR3 has 13 residues. The CDR3 DNA follows: TGCGCCAGCAGCTGGGGGTGGGGGAATGAGCAGTTCTTC. It encodes CASSWGWGNEQFF.

In DNA, the CDR3 is TGCAGTGCTAGTCGGGACAGGGGCAATTCACCCCTCCACTTT. It translates to CSASRDRGNSPLHF. The chain couples TRBV20-1 to TRBJ1-6; TRBD1 matches 10 bases. V lost 3 bases and J lost 7; bases outside the gene matches: 3. The CDR3 sequence is 14 residues long. CDR1 is DFQATT and CDR2 is SNEGSKA in the germline V gene (reference sequence).

This CDR3 reads CASSSRTGANEKLFF. CDR3 coding DNA: TGTGCCAGCAGCTCACGGACAGGCGCTAATGAAAAACTGTTTTTT. The rearrangement links TRBV11-2 to TRBJ1-4; 7 bases agree with TRBD1. Germline trimming cut 4 bases from V and 3 bases from J; bases unmatched to any gene: 5. This CDR3 has 15 residues. Germline V gene sequence: CDR1 SGHAT, CDR2 FQNNGV.

This clone is medium-sized in the sample. The chain combines TRBV30 with TRBJ1-4; 7 nucleotides line up with TRBD1. The V gene end was trimmed by 0 bases and the J gene end by 2 bases; junction bases not matched to a gene: 6. Germline CDR1 is GTSNPN and CDR2 is SVGIG (reference sequence). This CDR3 spans 16 amino acids. The CDR3 protein is CAWSVGQGGTNEKLFF. CDR3 in DNA: TGTGCCTGGAGTGTAGGGCAGGGGGGCACTAATGAAAAACTGTTTTTT.

There are a few counts of this clone. The V gene is TRBV20-1, the J gene TRBJ1-5; no definite D call. V dropped 6 bases and J dropped 0 bases, with 9 bases sitting between them. Germline V gene sequence: CDR1 DFQATT, CDR2 SNEGSKA (reference sequence). The CDR3 runs to 13 residues. The CDR3 sequence: CSADDYSNQPQHF. DNA of the CDR3: TGCAGTGCAGACGATTATAGCAATCAGCCCCAGCATTTT.

The chain is built from TRBV20-1 and TRBJ1-1; perhaps TRBD1 as D (5 bases). Per germline, CDR1 DFQATT and CDR2 SNEGSKA (reference sequence). This CDR3 is built from 15 residues. The V end was cut by 3 bases, the J end by 5 bases, with 19 bases between. CDR3 sequence reads: CSARAQGGVWTEAFF. The CDR3 nucleotides read TGCAGTGCTAGGGCCCAGGGAGGAGTGTGGACTGAAGCTTTCTTT.

The chain couples TRBV11-2 to TRBJ1-6; D is unresolved. The CDR3 loop spans 14 amino acids. The germline V and J ends were trimmed by 8 bases and 10 bases, with 18 bases remaining between them. Germline CDR1 reads SGHAT; CDR2 reads FQNNGV. CDR3: CASGASFSGSPLHF. The CDR3 region has the DNA TGTGCCAGCGGCGCCAGCTTCAGTGGGTCACCCCTCCACTTT.

Ten or more counts support this clone. Other nucleotide sequences from this sample produce the same CDR3. This chain uses TRBV14 with TRBJ1-4, with a possible D match to TRBD1 (5 bases). The ends were cut back, 2 bases at V and 3 bases at J, with 10 bases in the middle. CDR1 is SGHDN, CDR2 FVKESK, per germline. The CDR3 sequence is 15 residues long. The CDR3 DNA reads as TGTGCCAGCAGCCAATGGGGGGAGGCTAATGAAAAACTGTTTTTT. This translates into CASSQWGEANEKLFF.

This clone ranks as medium-sized. The chain carries TRBV5-6 and TRBJ2-7; D not resolved. Germline assignment: CDR1 SGHDT and CDR2 YYEEEE. The CDR3 consists of 14 residues. Trimming stripped 2 bases from V and 3 bases from J, with 12 bases between. Here the CDR3 DNA reads TGTGCCAGCAGCTTAGCCGGAACCAACTACGAGCAGTACTTC. This translates into CASSLAGTNYEQYF.

The sample holds one count of this clone. The chain carries TRBV20-1 and TRBJ1-1; D remains ambiguous. The V gene lost 0 bases and the J gene lost 3 bases, with 14 bases spanning the gap. CDR1 is DFQATT, CDR2 SNEGSKA, per germline (reference sequence). The CDR3 extends over 15 amino acids. CDR3 protein: CSARDPGRSDTEAFF. DNA of the CDR3: TGCAGTGCTAGAGATCCAGGAAGGAGTGACACTGAAGCTTTCTTT.

This clone is medium-sized by share. The J gene is TRBJ2-6, the V gene TRBV6-1; D is uncertain. The CDR3 has 15 residues. Germline V gene data show CDR1 as MNHNS and CDR2 as SASEGT. Trimming shortened V by 3 bases and J by 0 bases, and 6 bases separated the two germline ends. This chain's CDR3 is CASSDRNSGANVLTF. CDR3 DNA sequence: TGTGCCAGCAGTGACAGGAACTCTGGGGCCAACGTCCTGACTTTC.

This clone was seen many times. The gene calls are TRBV9 and TRBJ2-4; the match to TRBD2 covers 10 bases. The J segment lost 6 bases and the V segment lost 0 bases, leaving 0 bases of the junction unmatched. This CDR3 spans 14 amino acids. CDR1 SGDLS and CDR2 YYNGEE come from the germline V gene. CDR3 loop: CASSVGLAGNIQYF. The CDR3 coding sequence is TGTGCCAGCAGCGTAGGACTAGCGGGAAACATTCAGTACTTC.